Below are 8 T cell receptor beta chains sequenced from a single sample in a study of regulatory T cells in long-lasting Graves disease. This sample's time point: newly diagnosed GD, antithyroid drugs for less than 3 months. Generation of the TCR library employed RNA extracted from PBMCs. Arm-PCR of CDR3 regions with iRepertoire HTBI primers generated TCR beta libraries. TCRdb analysed the multiplex PCR reads with MiXCR anew, one entry per CDR3 protein. The sample includes around 250,000 distinct CDR3 sequences, approximately 20% of them seen just once. The data also belong to a second study, concerning T cells in Graves' hyperthyroidism and ophthalmopathy.

This specimen consisted of peripheral blood mononuclear cells (PBMCs), obtained at new diagnosis, from a patient treated with antithyroid drugs. The receptors shown here come from a woman aged 25 to 45 with Graves disease.

The chain has TRBV2 and TRBJ2-3; D not resolved. The CDR3 totals 14 residues. Germline assignment: CDR1 SNHLY and CDR2 FYNNEI. The V gene lost 5 bases and the J gene lost 3 bases, with 12 bases spanning the gap. CDR3 sequence reads: CASSRRAETDTQYF. CDR3 sequence (DNA): TGTGCCAGCAGTCGGCGCGCCGAAACAGATACGCAGTATTTT.

The chain joins TRBV4-1 to TRBJ2-1, with 8 bases fitting TRBD1. The trim removed 5 bases at V and 5 bases at J, leaving 8 bases unmatched. The CDR3 length is 15 residues. Germline V gene sequence: CDR1 MGHRA, CDR2 YSYEKL. This chain's CDR3 is CASSFHRGEDNEQFF. CDR3 bases: TGCGCCAGCAGCTTTCACAGGGGGGAGGACAATGAGCAGTTCTTC.

This clonotype appeared many times. The chain couples TRBV28 to TRBJ2-5; possibly TRBD1 or TRBD2 for D (6 bases each). Trimming stripped 7 bases from V and 1 base from J, with 13 bases between. This CDR3 is built from 14 residues. CDR1 and CDR2 (germline): MDHEN, SYDVKM. The CDR3 DNA follows: TGTGCCAGCATGTACTCGGGGGCCCAAGAGACCCAGTACTTC. Its protein is CASMYSGAQETQYF.

The chain links TRBV20-1 to TRBJ1-1, with D hard to call. The V gene's germline CDR1 is DFQATT and CDR2 SNEGSKA (reference sequence). Deletions cut 4 bases from V and 6 bases from J, with 15 bases between. This CDR3 has 13 residues. The CDR3: CSAIRHKVPEAFF. In DNA form, the CDR3 reads TGCAGTGCTATACGACATAAGGTCCCTGAAGCTTTCTTT.

The V call is TRBV28, the J call TRBJ1-2, with a possible D match to TRBD1 (5 bases). The CDR3 has 13 amino acids. Germline assignment: CDR1 MDHEN and CDR2 SYDVKM. Trimming removed 6 bases at V and 4 bases at J, with 12 bases between. The CDR3 region has the DNA TGTGCCAGCAGGGCAGGGCAACGCTATGGCTACACCTTC. This sequence encodes CASRAGQRYGYTF.

This clonotype was seen many times. This chain uses TRBV6-1 with TRBJ2-5; D call uncertain. CDR1 and CDR2 from the germline V gene are MNHNS and SASEGT. Between the trimmed V and J ends, which lost 11 bases and 1 base, there was a span of 11 bases. The CDR3 sequence is 12 residues long. The CDR3 is CAARPPQETQYF. For the CDR3, the DNA is TGTGCCGCACGTCCGCCCCAAGAGACCCAGTACTTC.

Ten or more counts support this clonotype. The chain combines TRBV5-1 with TRBJ1-1; 10 bases are a match to TRBD1. Germline CDR1 and CDR2: SGHRS and YFSETQ. The J segment lost 4 bases and the V segment lost 0 bases, leaving 6 bases of the junction unmatched. CDR3 length equals 16 residues. CDR3 protein: CASSLETGGRATEAFF. CDR3 sequence (DNA): TGCGCCAGCAGCTTGGAGACAGGGGGCCGAGCCACTGAAGCTTTCTTT.

This clonotype appeared many times. This chain links TRBV6-1 with TRBJ1-3; D uncertain. CDR3 size: 14 residues. Trimming removed 2 bases at V and 2 bases at J, with 7 bases between. Per germline, CDR1 MNHNS and CDR2 SASEGT. The CDR3 protein is CASSETVAGNTIYF. The CDR3 bases are TGTGCCAGCAGTGAAACAGTCGCTGGAAACACCATATATTTT.